The sequence of this T cell receptor beta chain was determined in a study of Ad26.COV2.S vaccination and SARS-CoV-2 variants. Indicated treatment: about 20 received Ad26.COV2.S at low or high dose, single or two shots; five or six received placebo; per-sample allocation not given. Sampling was performed 63 days after the first vaccine or placebo injection. A Boston donor was an adult aged 18-55 years. Assay used: immunoSEQ multiplex PCR; TCRdb lists only in-frame clones, some missing. The sample shows about 280,000 clones, around 87% of them seen only once. V dropped 3 bases and J dropped 4 bases, with 12 bases sitting between them. Germline assignment: CDR1 LNHDA and CDR2 SQIVND (reference sequence). This CDR3 contains 14 residues.

Sequencing used peripheral blood, obtained in a trial of Ad26.COV2.S vaccine versus placebo. The origin of this receptor is a person between 18 and 65 years old who received the Ad26.COV2.S COVID-19 vaccine or a placebo. The chain employs TRBV19 and TRBJ1-1; possibly TRBD1 for D (6 bases). The CDR3 spells CASSITGRVTEAFF. The DNA of the CDR3 is TGTGCCAGTAGTATTACAGGGAGGGTCACTGAAGCTTTCTTT.